The subject of this entry is one T cell receptor (beta chain). Its antigen is undetermined. The assay was immunoSEQ multiplex PCR, and TCRdb's table has in-frame clones only and misses some. The sample lists about 160,000 clones; about 90% were seen once. This entry belongs to a study of cytomegalovirus exposure and HLA in healthy donors. Findings and caveats of the study: Cytomegalovirus association was assigned to about 150 TCR beta chains. Most TCRs appeared rarely, but some public TCRs recurred in many donors. Confirmation in vitro established that a few CMV-associated chains were specific for CMV antigens.

CDR3 length: 15 amino acids. The germline V gene has CDR1 SGHAT and CDR2 FQDESV (reference sequence). The V and J ends lost 5 bases and 1 base respectively, with 14 bases between them. The rearrangement links TRBV11-1 to TRBJ1-1, with a tentative D call TRBD1 (6 bases). Sequenced sample: PBMCs. This clonotype was sampled from a woman aged 30 to 39 in good health and CMV-seronegative. The CDR3: CASSLGGRRNTEAFF. In nucleotides, the CDR3 is TGTGCCAGCAGCCTAGGGGGGCGGAGGAACACTGAAGCTTTCTTT.